These 7 T cell receptor beta chains were sequenced from one sample in a study of blood T cell repertoires in COVID-19. Sequenced by immunoSEQ multiplex PCR; TCRdb stores in-frame clones only, minus some. The table has over 150,000 clones, 85% to 90% seen once. The sequencing input was peripheral blood. These receptors all stem from a woman in her 70s with COVID-19, enrolled during active disease.

Remarks on this clone: A junction boundary mismatches the germline segment, possibly from a read error. The chain is built from TRBV6-5 and TRBJ2-1, with 8 bases lining up with TRBD2. The CDR3 spans 14 residues. Germline V lookup: CDR1 MNHEY, CDR2 SVGAGI. CDR3 sequence reads: CASTGLASSNEQFF. CDR3 sequence (DNA): TGTGCCAGCACTGGACTAGCTTCCTCCAATGAGCAGTTCTTC.

CDR3 in amino acids: CASSFIGRERYGYTF. CDR3 sequence (DNA): TGTGCCAGCAGCTTTATAGGACGGGAGCGCTATGGCTACACCTTC. This chain links TRBV5-4 with TRBJ1-2; D gene unclear. Trimming took 2 bases from V and 4 from J, leaving 15 bases between them. Germline CDR1 SGHNT, CDR2 YYREEE (reference sequence). This CDR3 spans 15 amino acids.

This clone was detected only once. The chain joins TRBV9 to TRBJ2-1; 8 bases are shared with TRBD2. CDR3 length equals 14 residues. The junction had 5 bases not matched to a gene; V was cut back by 5 bases and J by 4 bases. Germline CDR1 reads SGDLS; CDR2 reads YYNGEE. CDR3 DNA: TGTGCCAGCAGTGGAAGCGGGAGATACAATGAGCAGTTCTTC. Protein: CASSGSGRYNEQFF.

The V gene is TRBV4-2, the J gene TRBJ2-5; a weak D match, TRBD2 (6 bases). In germline, CDR1 is LGHNA, CDR2 YNFKEQ. The CDR3 runs to 15 residues. The V and J ends lost 4 bases and 5 bases respectively, with 17 bases between them. The CDR3 region is CASSLRPAAGETQYF. The CDR3 DNA reads as TGTGCCAGCAGCCTCCGACCGGCGGCGGGGGAGACCCAGTACTTC.

This chain connects TRBV6-5 to TRBJ2-1, with no clear D. Trimming pared 4 bases from V and 12 bases from J, leaving 10 bases between. Germline CDR1 is MNHEY and CDR2 is SVGAGI. This CDR3 contains 11 residues. The CDR3 is CASSSRRLQFF. The CDR3 DNA follows: TGTGCCAGCAGTTCGAGGCGGTTGCAGTTCTTC.

The chain is built from TRBV5-4 and TRBJ1-1; 7 bases are a match to TRBD1. CDR3 length equals 14 residues. After removal of 2 bases from V and 6 bases from J, the junction contained 7 bases not matched to a gene. In germline, CDR1 is SGHNT, CDR2 YYREEE (reference sequence). CDR3 sequence: CASSFKGGAPEAFF. The CDR3 DNA reads TGTGCCAGCAGCTTCAAAGGGGGCGCCCCTGAAGCTTTCTTT.

V is TRBV5-4 and J is TRBJ1-1; 7 nucleotides match TRBD1. The trim removed 3 bases at V and 0 bases at J, leaving 5 bases unmatched. The CDR3 has 15 residues. Germline CDR1 reads SGHNT; CDR2 reads YYREEE (reference sequence). The CDR3 DNA sequence: TGTGCCAGCAGCTCACGACAGGGTATGAACACTGAAGCTTTCTTT. Translation gives CASSSRQGMNTEAFF.